The source of this T cell receptor beta chain is a study of shared clonotypes between healthy human individuals. For the study at large: Used for every donor were three CD4 naive, three CD4 memory, two CD8 naive and one CD8 memory plate.

CDR3 length equals 16 residues. The ends were cut back, 3 bases at V and 1 base at J, with 13 bases in the middle. Germline values: CDR1 LNHDA, CDR2 SQIVND (reference sequence). Naive CD8 cells lacked CD45RO, underwent positive selection for CCR7 and left out terminally differentiated effector memory CD45RA+ cells. Generated by immunoSEQ multiplex PCR, the TCRdb table keeps only in-frame clones and is missing some. The data hold 450,000 to 700,000 clones, with around 95% observed a single time. A word on this clone: The antigen is not known.

General study findings and limits: Rarefaction indicated that sorted-subset sequencing remained incomplete although depth was large. Relative to clonotypes present in all four donors, those not shared had lower generation probabilities.

The receptor was isolated from a woman younger than 45 in good health. The chain recombines TRBV19 with TRBJ2-1; possibly TRBD1 for D (5 bases). Sequencing was carried out using naive CD8+ T cells sorted from blood. The CDR3 sequence: CASSIWFDSSYNEQFF. The CDR3 coding sequence is TGTGCCAGTAGTATTTGGTTTGACAGTTCCTACAATGAGCAGTTCTTC.